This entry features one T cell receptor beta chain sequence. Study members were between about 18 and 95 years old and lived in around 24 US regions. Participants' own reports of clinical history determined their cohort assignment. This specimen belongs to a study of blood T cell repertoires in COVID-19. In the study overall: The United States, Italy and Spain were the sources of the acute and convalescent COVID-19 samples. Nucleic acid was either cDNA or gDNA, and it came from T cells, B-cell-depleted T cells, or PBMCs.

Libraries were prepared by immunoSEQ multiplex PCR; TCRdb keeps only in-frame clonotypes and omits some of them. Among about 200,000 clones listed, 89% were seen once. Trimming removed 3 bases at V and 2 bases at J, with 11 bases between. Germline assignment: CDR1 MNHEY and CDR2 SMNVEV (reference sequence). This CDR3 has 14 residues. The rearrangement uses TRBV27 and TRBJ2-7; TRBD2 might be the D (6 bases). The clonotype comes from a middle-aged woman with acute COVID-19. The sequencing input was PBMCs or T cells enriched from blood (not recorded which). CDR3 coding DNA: TGTGCCAGCAGTTTCGGGAGAGGGACCTACGAGCAGTACTTC. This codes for CASSFGRGTYEQYF.